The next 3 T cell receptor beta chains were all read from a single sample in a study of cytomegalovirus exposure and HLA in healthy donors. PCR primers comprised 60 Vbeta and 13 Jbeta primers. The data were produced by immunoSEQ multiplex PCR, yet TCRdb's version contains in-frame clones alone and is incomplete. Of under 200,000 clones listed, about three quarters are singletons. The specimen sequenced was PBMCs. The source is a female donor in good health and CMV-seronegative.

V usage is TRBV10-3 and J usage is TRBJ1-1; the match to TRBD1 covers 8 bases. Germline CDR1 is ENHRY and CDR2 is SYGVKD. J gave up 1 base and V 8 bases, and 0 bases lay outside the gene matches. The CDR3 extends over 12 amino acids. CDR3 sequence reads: CAIGQGNTEAFF. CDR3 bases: TGTGCCATCGGACAGGGGAACACTGAAGCTTTCTTT.

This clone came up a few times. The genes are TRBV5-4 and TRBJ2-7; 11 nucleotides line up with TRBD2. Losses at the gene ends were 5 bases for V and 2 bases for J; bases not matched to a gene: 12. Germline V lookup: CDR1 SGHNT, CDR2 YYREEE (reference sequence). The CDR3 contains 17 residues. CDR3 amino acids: CASSPEGGLAGAYEQYF. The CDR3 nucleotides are TGTGCCAGCAGTCCGGAAGGCGGACTAGCGGGTGCCTACGAGCAGTACTTC.

The CDR3, as DNA: TGTGCCAGCAGACAGATGAACACTGAAGCTTTCTTT. Amino acids: CASRQMNTEAFF. The genes are TRBV25-1 and TRBJ1-1; D remains ambiguous. The germline V and J ends were trimmed by 6 bases and 0 bases, with 5 bases remaining between them. CDR1 and CDR2 from the germline V gene are MGHDK and SYGVNS. The CDR3 spans 12 residues.